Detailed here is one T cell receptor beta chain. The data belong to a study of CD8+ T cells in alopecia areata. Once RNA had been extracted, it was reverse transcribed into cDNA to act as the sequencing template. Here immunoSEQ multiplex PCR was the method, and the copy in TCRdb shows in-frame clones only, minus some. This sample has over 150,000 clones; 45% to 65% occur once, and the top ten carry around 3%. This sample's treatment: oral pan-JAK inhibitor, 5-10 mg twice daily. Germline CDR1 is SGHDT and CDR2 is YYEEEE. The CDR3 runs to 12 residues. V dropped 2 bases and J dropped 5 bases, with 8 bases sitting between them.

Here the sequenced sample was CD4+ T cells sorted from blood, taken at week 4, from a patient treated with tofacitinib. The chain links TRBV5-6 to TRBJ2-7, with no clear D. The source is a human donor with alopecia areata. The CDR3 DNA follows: TGTGCCAGCAGCTTCGTTGGGGACGAGCAGTACTTC. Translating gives CASSFVGDEQYF.